The TCR beta chain under discussion was sequenced for a study of blood T cell repertoires in COVID-19. The CDR3 is 17 amino acids. TCRdb's table, derived via immunoSEQ multiplex PCR, lists solely in-frame clones and lacks some. This sample carries about 180,000 clones, nearly 80% of them seen once, and the ten largest clones take around an eighth. Participants spanned ages about 18 to 100 years and resided in some 22 US areas. The chain combines TRBV1 with TRBJ2-2; TRBD1 is taken as the D call from the table, unchecked against the DNA. TRBV1 is assigned pseudogene status. The clonotype originates from a man in his sixties who had been exposed to COVID-19. The material sequenced was PBMCs or T cells enriched from blood (not recorded which). CDR3 protein: CTSSQGEGQVGAGELFF. The CDR3 nucleotides are TGCACCAGCAGCCAAGGTGAGGGACAGGTAGGTGCCGGGGAGCTGTTTTTT.